This T cell receptor beta chain stems from a study of shared clonotypes between healthy human individuals. Each subset's genomic DNA was split evenly across several immunoSEQ plates. Only in-frame clones appear in the TCRdb table, and some are missing; sequencing was by immunoSEQ multiplex PCR. Of 1.5 million to 1.9 million clones in the sample, approximately 98% are singletons; the top ten hold around 0.45%. The CDR3 is 15 residues long. Looked up from germline, CDR1 is SEHNR and CDR2 is FQNEAQ (reference sequence). Trimming removed 9 bases at V and 0 bases at J, with 17 bases between. J is TRBJ1-2 and V is TRBV7-9, with D possibly being TRBD1 (5 bases). The sequenced sample consisted of naive CD4+ T cells sorted from blood. The subset here: CD45RA+ positively selected. The clonotype was recovered from a man aged 25-45 years in good health. The CDR3 DNA is TGTGCCAGTACTATTCAGGGAGGGACTAACTATGGCTACACCTTC. Its translation: CASTIQGGTNYGYTF.